The 2 T cell receptor beta chains presented below share a single source sample, sequenced in a study of T-cell reconstitution after alpha-beta-depleted transplantation in children. Preparation of the TCRbeta library involved a method that used unique molecular identifiers. A single record per CDR3 protein comes from TCRdb applying MiXCR to the PCR reads. This sample yields about 540,000 distinct CDR3 sequences, of which around 20% are seen a single time; 3.3% belongs to the top ten. The source was PBMCs from the stem cell graft donor, collected from the stem cell graft. The receptors were sampled from a human donor who donated a stem cell graft to a child with acute lymphoblastic leukemia.

This clonotype was picked up many times. The rearrangement links TRBV5-1 to TRBJ2-7, with D unclear. The germline V gene encodes CDR1 SGHRS and CDR2 YFSETQ. The CDR3 covers 14 residues. V dropped 2 bases and J dropped 1 base, with 10 bases sitting between them. The CDR3 sequence: CASSFGVGSYEQYF. The CDR3 nucleotides are TGCGCCAGCAGCTTTGGGGTCGGATCCTACGAGCAGTACTTC.

The genes are TRBV7-9 and TRBJ1-1; 8 bases are shared with TRBD1. The V segment lost 6 bases and the J segment 2 bases; nucleotides outside the gene matches: 5. This CDR3 is built from 14 residues. Germline V gene data show CDR1 as SEHNR and CDR2 as FQNEAQ (reference sequence). The CDR3 region is CASRPDRVNTEAFF. The CDR3 bases are TGTGCCAGCAGACCGGACAGGGTAAACACTGAAGCTTTCTTT.